The next 2 T cell receptor beta chains were all read from a single sample in a study of T cells expressing NK-cell markers. TCRdb reprocessed the 5' RACE reads and keeps a single row for each CDR3 protein, giving no DNA. The sample table sets out some 600,000 distinct CDR3 sequences. Sequences were obtained from blood T cells: a sorted CD56 or NKG2C T cell subset, CD4+ or CD8+ T cells, or bulk PBMC T cells (not recorded which). The receptors derive from a man between 18 and 29 years old in good health.

The rearrangement uses TRBV5-6 and TRBJ2-5; TCRdb outputs TRBD1, but without DNA this stays unchecked. This CDR3 comprises 15 residues. CDR1 and CDR2 (germline): SGHDT, YYEEEE. The chain's CDR3 is CASSTSGQGGRTQYF.

This chain connects TRBV6-5 to TRBJ1-1. The germline V gene has CDR1 MNHEY and CDR2 SVGAGI. The CDR3 totals 15 residues. CDR3: CASSYSGRPRAEAFF.